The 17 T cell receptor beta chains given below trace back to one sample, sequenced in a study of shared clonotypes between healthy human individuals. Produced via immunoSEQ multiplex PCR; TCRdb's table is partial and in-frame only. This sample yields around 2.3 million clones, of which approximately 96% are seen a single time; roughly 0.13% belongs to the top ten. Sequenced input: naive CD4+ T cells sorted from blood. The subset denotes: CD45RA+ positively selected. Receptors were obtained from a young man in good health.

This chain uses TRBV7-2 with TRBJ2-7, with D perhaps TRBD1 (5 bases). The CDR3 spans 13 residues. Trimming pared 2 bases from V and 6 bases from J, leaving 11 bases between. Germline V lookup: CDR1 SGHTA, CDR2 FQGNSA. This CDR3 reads CASSLKGMVEQYF. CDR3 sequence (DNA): TGTGCCAGCAGCTTAAAGGGGATGGTCGAGCAGTACTTC.

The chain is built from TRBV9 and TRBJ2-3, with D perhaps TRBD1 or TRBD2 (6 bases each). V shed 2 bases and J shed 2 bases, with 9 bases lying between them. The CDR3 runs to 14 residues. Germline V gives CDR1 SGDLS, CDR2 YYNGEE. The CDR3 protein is CASSVRGVTDTQYF. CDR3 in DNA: TGTGCCAGCAGCGTTAGGGGGGTCACAGATACGCAGTATTTT.

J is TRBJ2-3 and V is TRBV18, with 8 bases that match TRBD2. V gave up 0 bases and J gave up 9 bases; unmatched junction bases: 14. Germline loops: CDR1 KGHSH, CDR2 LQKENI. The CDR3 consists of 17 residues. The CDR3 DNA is TGTGCCAGCTCACCACCTTTCGCGGGAGGTAACTTAGACACGCAGTATTTT. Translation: CASSPPFAGGNLDTQYF.

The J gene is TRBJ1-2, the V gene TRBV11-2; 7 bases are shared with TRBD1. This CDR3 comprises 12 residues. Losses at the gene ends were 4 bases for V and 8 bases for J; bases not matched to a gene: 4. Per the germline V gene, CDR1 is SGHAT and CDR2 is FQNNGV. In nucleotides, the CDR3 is TGTGCCAGCAGCTGGACAGGCGGGGGCTACACCTTC. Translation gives CASSWTGGGYTF.

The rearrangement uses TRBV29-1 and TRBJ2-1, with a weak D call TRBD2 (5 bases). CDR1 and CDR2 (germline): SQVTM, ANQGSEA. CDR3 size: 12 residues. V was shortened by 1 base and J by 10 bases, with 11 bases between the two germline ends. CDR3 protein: CSVEGPSPEQFF. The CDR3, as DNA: TGCAGCGTTGAAGGCCCTAGCCCGGAGCAGTTCTTC.

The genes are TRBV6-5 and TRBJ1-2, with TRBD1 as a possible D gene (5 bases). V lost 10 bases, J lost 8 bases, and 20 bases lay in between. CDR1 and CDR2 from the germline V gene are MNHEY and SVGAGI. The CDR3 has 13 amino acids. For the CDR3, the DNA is TGTGCCATTCACGAGGGGTTCTTCCACGGCTACACCTTC. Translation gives CAIHEGFFHGYTF.

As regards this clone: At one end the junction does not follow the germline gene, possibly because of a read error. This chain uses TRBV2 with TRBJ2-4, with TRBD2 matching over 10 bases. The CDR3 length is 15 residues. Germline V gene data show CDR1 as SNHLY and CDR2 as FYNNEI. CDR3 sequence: CASSEAWASGRPPIF. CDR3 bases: TGTGCCAGCAGTGAAGCCTGGGCTAGCGGGAGACCCCCTATCTTC.

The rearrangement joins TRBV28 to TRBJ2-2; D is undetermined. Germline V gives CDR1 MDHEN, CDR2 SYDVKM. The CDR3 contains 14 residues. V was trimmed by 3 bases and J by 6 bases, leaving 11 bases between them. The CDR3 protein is CASSLDLVAGELFF. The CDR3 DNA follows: TGTGCCAGCAGTTTGGACCTAGTAGCCGGGGAGCTGTTTTTT.

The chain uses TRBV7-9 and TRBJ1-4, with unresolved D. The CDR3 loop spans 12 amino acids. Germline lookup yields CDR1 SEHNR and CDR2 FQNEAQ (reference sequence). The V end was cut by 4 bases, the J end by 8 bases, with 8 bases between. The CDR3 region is CASSSYKEKLFF. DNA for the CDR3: TGTGCCAGCAGCTCCTATAAGGAAAAACTGTTTTTT.

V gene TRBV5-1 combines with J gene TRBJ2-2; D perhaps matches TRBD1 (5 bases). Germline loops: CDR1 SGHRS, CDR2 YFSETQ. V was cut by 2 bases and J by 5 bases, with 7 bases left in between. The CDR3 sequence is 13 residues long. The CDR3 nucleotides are TGCGCCAGCAGCTTCTCAGGGACCGGGGAGCTGTTTTTT. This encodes CASSFSGTGELFF.

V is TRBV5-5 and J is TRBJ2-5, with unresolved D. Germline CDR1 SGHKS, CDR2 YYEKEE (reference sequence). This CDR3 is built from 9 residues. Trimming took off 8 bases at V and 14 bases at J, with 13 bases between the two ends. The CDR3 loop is CARNRAIYF. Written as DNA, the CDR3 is TGTGCCAGAAACCGGGCTATATACTTC.

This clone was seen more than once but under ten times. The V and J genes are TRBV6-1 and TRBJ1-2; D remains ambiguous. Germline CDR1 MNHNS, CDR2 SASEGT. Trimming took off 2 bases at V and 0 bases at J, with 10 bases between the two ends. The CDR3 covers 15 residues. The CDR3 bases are TGTGCCAGCAGTGAAAGAACTTCTGCTAACTATGGCTACACCTTC. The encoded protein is CASSERTSANYGYTF.

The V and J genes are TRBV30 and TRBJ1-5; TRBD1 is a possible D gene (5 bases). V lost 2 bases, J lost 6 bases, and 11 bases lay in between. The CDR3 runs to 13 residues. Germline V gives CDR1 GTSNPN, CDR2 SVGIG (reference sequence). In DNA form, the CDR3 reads TGTGCCTGGAGTCAGGGCTTCACTCAGCCCCAGCATTTT. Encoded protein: CAWSQGFTQPQHF.

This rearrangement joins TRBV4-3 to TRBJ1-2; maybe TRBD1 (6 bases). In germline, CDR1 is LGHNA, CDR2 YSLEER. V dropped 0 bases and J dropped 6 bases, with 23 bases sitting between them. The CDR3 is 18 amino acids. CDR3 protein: CASSQEMPGNREGHGYTF. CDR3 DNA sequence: TGCGCCAGCAGCCAAGAGATGCCGGGGAACAGGGAGGGGCATGGCTACACCTTC.

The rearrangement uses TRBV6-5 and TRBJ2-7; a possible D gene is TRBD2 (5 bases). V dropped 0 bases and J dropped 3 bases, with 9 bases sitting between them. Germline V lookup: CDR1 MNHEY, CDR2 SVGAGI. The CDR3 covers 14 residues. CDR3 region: CASSYSGLYYEQYF. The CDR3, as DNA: TGTGCCAGCAGTTACTCTGGACTTTACTACGAGCAGTACTTC.

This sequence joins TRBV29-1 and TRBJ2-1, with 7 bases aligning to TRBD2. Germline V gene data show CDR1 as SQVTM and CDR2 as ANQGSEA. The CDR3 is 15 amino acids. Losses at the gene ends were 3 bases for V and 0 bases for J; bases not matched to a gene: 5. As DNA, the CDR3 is TGCAGCGTTGAGTCAGCGGGGATCTCCTACAATGAGCAGTTCTTC. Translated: CSVESAGISYNEQFF.

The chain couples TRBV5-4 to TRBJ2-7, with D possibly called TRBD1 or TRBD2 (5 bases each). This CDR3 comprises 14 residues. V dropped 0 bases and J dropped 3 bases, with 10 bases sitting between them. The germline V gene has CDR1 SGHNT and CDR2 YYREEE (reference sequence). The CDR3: CASSLAGTFYEQYF. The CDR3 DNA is TGTGCCAGCAGCTTGGCTGGGACCTTCTACGAGCAGTACTTC.